This T cell receptor (beta chain) was recovered during a study of CD8+CD57+ T cells in acquired aplastic anemia. Across the study: Mean yield of DNA from sorted CD4+ and CD8+ cells was 2.5 to 4 ug. Healthy donors averaged around 11 million reads for CD4+ cells. Study-level points and caveats: About 29 shared CD8+ CDR3s appeared highly expressed within patients' immunodominant clones.

Concerning this clonotype itself: The antigen remains unidentified. This clone may be a read error of a much larger clone one base away.

Genomic DNA served as template for TCR beta VDJ and CDR3 profiling. MiXCR was run by TCRdb on the reads, yielding one entry per CDR3 protein. This sample has some 150,000 distinct CDR3 sequences; 41% occur once, and the top ten carry roughly 8.1%. The sequence was obtained from a human donor in good health, serving as a control. Sequencing was performed on sorted CD4+, CD8+, or CD8+CD57+ T cells (not recorded which) from PBMCs.

As DNA, the CDR3 is TGTGCCATCAGAGAACAGGGGGAAAATTCACCCCTCCACTTT. This translates into CAIREQGENSPLHF. The chain carries TRBV10-3 and TRBJ1-6, with 8 nucleotides matching TRBD1. The CDR3 runs to 14 residues. Germline CDR1 ENHRY, CDR2 SYGVKD. V trimming: 6 bases; J trimming: 7 bases; junction bases outside the gene matches: 5.